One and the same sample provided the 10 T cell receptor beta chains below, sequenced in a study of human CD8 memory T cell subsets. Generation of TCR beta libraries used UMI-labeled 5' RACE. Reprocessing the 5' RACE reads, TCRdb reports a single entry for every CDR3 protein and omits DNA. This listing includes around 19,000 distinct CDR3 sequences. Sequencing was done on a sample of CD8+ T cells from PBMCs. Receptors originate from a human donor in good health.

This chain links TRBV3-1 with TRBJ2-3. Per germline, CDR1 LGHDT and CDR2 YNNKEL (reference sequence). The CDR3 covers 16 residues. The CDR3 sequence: CASSQDLVDSTDTQYF.

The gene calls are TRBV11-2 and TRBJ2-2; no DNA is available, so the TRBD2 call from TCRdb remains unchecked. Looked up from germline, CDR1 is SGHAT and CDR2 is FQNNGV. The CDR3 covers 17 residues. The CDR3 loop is CASSWPRLSPNTGELFF. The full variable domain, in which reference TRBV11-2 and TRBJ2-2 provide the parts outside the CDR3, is EAGVAQSPRYKIIEKRQSVAFWCNPISGHATLYWYQQILGQGPKLLIQFQNNGVVDDSQLPKDRFSAERLKGVDSTLKIQPAKLEDSAVYLCASSWPRLSPNTGELFFGEGSRLTVL.

This CDR3 reads CASSLTVDMDEQFF. This chain connects TRBV28 to TRBJ2-1; as DNA is missing, the TRBD1 call by TCRdb cannot be tested. CDR1 MDHEN and CDR2 SYDVKM come from the germline V gene. This CDR3 contains 14 residues.

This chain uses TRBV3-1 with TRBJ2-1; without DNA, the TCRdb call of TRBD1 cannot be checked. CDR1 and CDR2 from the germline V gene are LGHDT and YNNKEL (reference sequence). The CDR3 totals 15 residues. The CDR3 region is CASSPGSLPYNEQFF.

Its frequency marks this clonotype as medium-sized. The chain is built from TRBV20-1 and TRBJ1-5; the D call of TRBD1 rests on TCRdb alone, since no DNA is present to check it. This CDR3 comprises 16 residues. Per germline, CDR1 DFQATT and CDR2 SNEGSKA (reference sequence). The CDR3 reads CSAPSRGAGSNQPQHF.

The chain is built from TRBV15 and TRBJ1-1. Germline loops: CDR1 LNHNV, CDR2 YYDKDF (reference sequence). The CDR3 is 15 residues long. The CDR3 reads CATSSDTRSATEAFF.

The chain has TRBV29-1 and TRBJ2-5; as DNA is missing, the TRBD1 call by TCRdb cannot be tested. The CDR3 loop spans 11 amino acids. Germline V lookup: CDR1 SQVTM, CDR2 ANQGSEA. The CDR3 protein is CSGGGQETQYF.

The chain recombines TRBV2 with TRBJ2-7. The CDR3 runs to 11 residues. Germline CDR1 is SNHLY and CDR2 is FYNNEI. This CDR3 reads CASRNARGQYF.

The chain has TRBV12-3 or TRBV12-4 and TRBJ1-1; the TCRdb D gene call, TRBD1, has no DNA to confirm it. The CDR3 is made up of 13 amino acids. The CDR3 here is CASSSQGATEAFF.

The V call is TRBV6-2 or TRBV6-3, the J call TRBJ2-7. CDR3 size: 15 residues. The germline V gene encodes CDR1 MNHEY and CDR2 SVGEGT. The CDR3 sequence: CASSYSMGTTFEQYF.